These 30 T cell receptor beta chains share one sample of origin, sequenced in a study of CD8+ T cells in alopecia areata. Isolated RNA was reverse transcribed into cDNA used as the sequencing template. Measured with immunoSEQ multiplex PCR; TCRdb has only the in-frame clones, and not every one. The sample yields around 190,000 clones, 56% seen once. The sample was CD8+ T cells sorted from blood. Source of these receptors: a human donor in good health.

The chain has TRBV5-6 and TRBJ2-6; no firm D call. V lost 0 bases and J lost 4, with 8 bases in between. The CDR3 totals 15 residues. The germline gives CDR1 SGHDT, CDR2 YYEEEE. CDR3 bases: TGTGCCAGCAGCTTGGACAACGGAGGGGCCAACGTCCTGACTTTC. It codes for CASSLDNGGANVLTF.

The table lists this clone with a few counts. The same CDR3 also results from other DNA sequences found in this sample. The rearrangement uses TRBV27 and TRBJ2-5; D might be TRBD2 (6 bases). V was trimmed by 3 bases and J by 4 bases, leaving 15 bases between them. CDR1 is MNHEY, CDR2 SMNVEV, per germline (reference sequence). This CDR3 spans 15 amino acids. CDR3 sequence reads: CASSFSPYGGETQYF. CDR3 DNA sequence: TGTGCCAGCAGTTTCTCGCCTTACGGGGGAGAGACCCAGTACTTC.

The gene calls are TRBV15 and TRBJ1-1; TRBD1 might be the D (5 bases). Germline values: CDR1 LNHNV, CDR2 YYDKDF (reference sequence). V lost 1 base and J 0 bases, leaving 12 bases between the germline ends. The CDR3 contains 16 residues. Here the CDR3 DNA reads TGTGCCACCAGCAGAGGGGTGACAGAATTGAACACTGAAGCTTTCTTT. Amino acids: CATSRGVTELNTEAFF.

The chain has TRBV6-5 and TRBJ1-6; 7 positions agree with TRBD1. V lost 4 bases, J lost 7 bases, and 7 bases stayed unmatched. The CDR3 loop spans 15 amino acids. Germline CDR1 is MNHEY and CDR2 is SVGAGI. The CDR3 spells CASSWQQGWNSPLHF. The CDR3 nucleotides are TGTGCCAGCAGTTGGCAACAGGGGTGGAATTCACCCCTCCACTTT.

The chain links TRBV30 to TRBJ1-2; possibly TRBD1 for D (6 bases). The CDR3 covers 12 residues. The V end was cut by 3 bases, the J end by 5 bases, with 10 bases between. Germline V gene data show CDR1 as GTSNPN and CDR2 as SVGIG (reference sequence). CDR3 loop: CAWSGTPYGYTF. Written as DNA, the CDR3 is TGTGCCTGGAGCGGGACACCTTATGGCTACACCTTC.

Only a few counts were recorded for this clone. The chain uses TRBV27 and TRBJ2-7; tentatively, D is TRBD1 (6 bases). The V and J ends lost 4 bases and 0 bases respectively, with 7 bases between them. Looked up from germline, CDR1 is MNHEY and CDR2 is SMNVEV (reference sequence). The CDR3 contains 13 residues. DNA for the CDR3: TGTGCCAGCAGTTACAGGGACTCCTACGAGCAGTACTTC. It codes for CASSYRDSYEQYF.

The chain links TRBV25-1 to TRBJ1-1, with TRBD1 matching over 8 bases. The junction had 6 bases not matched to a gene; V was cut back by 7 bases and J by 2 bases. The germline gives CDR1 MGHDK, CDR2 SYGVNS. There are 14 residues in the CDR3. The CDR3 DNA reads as TGTGCCAGCACTAAGGGACAGGCAAACACTGAAGCTTTCTTT. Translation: CASTKGQANTEAFF.

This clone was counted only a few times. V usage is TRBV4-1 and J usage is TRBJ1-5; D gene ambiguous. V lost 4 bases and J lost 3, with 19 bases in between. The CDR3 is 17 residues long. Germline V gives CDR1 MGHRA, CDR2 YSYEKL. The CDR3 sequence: CASSPSDYDPLNQPQHF. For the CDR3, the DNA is TGCGCCAGCAGCCCTTCCGATTACGATCCTCTCAATCAGCCCCAGCATTTT.

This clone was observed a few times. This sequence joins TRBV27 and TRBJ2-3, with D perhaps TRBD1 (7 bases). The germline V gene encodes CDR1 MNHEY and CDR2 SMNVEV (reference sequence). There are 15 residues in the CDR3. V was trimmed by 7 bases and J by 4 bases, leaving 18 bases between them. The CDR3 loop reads CASTHGSGGPDTQYF. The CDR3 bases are TGTGCCAGCACCCATGGGTCAGGGGGGCCAGATACGCAGTATTTT.

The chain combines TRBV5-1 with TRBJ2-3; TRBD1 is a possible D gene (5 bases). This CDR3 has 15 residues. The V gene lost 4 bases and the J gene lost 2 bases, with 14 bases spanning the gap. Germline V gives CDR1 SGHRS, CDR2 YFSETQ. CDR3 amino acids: CASSHRGRITDTQYF. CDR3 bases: TGCGCCAGCAGCCATAGGGGCAGAATCACAGATACGCAGTATTTT.

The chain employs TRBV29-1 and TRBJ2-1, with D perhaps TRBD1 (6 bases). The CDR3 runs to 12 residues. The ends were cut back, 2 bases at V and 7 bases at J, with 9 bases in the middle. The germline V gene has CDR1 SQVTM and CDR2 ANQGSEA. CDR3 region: CSVEWGRNEQFF. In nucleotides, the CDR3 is TGCAGCGTTGAATGGGGGCGGAATGAGCAGTTCTTC.

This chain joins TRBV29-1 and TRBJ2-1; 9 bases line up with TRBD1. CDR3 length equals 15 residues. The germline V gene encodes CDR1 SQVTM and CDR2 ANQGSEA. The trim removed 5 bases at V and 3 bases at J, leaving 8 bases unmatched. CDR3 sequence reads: CSVPGTGGHYNEQFF. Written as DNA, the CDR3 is TGCAGCGTTCCCGGAACAGGGGGCCACTACAATGAGCAGTTCTTC.

CDR3 protein: CASNPPGPPGETQYF. The CDR3, as DNA: TGTGCCAGCAACCCCCCGGGACCTCCGGGAGAGACCCAGTACTTC. The gene calls are TRBV7-2 and TRBJ2-5, with D perhaps being TRBD1 or TRBD2 (5 bases each). This CDR3 comprises 15 residues. Germline CDR1 SGHTA, CDR2 FQGNSA. V was trimmed by 7 bases and J by 4 bases, leaving 19 bases between them. Supplemented by reference TRBV7-2 and TRBJ2-5, the full variable domain reads GAGVSQSPSNKVTEKGKDVELRCDPISGHTALYWYRQSLGQGLEFLIYFQGNSAPDKSGLPSDRFSAERTGGSVSTLTIQRTQQEDSAVYLCASNPPGPPGETQYFGPGTRLLVL.

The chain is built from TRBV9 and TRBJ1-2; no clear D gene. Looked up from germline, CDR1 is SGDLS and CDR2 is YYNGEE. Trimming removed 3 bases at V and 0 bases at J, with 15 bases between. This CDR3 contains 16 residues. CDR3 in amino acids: CASSGMTERTNYGYTF. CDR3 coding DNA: TGTGCCAGCAGCGGCATGACGGAGAGGACTAACTATGGCTACACCTTC. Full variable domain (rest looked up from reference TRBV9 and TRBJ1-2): DSGVTQTPKHLITATGQRVTLRCSPRSGDLSVYWYQQSLDQGLQFLIQYYNGEERAKGNILERFSAQQFPDLHSELNLSSLELGDSALYFCASSGMTERTNYGYTFGSGTRLTVV.

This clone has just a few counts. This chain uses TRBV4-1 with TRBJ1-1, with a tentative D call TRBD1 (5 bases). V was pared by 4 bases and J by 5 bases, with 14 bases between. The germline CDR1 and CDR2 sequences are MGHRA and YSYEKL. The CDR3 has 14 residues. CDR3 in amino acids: CASSRRDDGTEAFF. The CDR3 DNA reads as TGCGCCAGCAGCCGACGGGACGATGGGACTGAAGCTTTCTTT.

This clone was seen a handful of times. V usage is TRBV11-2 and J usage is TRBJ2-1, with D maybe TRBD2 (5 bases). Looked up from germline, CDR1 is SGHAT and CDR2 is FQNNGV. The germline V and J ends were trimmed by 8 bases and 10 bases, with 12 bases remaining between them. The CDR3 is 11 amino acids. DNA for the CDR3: TGTGCCAGCCAAGGACTCGGGGAGCAGTTCTTC. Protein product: CASQGLGEQFF.

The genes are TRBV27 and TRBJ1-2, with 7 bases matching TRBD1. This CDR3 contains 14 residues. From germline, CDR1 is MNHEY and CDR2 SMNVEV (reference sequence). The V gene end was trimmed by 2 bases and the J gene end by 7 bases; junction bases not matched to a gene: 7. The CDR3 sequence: CASSLSGGGLGYTF. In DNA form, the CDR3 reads TGTGCCAGCAGTTTAAGCGGAGGGGGCCTTGGCTACACCTTC.

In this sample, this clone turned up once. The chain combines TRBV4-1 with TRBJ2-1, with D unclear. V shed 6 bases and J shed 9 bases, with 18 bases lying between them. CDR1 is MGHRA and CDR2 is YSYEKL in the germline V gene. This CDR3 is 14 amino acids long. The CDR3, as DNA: TGCGCCAGCAGAGCTCATGGGTCCCGCGGTGAGCAGTTCTTC. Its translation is CASRAHGSRGEQFF.

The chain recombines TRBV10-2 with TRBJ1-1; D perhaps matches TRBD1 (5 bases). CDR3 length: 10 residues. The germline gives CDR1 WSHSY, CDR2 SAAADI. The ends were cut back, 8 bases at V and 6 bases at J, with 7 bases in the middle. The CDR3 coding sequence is TGCGCCAGCGGGGCTCCTGAAGCTTTCTTT. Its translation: CASGAPEAFF.

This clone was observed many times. The CDR3 bases are TGTGCCAGCGCCAGCGGCGCTTACAATGAGCAGTTCTTC. Encoded protein: CASASGAYNEQFF. V is TRBV6-4 and J is TRBJ2-1; D may be TRBD2 (5 bases). This CDR3 has 13 amino acids. The ends were cut back, 8 bases at V and 4 bases at J, with 12 bases in the middle. Looked up from germline, CDR1 is MRHNA and CDR2 is SNTAGT.

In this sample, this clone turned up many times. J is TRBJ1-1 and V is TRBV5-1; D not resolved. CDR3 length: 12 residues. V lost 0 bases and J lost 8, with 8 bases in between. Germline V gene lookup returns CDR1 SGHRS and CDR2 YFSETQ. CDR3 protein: CASSLGSHEAFF. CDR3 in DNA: TGCGCCAGCAGCTTGGGAAGTCACGAAGCTTTCTTT.

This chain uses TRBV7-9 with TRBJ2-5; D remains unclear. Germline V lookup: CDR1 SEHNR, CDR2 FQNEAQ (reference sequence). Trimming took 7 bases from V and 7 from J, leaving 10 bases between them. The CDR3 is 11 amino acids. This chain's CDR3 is CASIGSGTQYF. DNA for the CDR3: TGTGCCAGCATTGGGTCGGGGACCCAGTACTTC.

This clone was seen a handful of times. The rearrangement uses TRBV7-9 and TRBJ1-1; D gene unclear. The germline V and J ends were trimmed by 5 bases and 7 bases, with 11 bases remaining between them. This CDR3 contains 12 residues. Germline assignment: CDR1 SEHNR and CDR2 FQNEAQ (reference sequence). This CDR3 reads CASSHKSGEAFF. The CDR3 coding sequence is TGTGCCAGCAGCCACAAGAGCGGTGAAGCTTTCTTT.

The CDR3 reads CASSPGWANVLTF. The CDR3 DNA reads as TGTGCCAGCAGCCCTGGATGGGCCAACGTCCTGACTTTC. This chain uses TRBV4-2 with TRBJ2-6, with D hard to call. This CDR3 is built from 13 residues. V was trimmed by 4 bases and J by 5 bases, leaving 6 bases between them. CDR1 is LGHNA, CDR2 YNFKEQ, per germline.

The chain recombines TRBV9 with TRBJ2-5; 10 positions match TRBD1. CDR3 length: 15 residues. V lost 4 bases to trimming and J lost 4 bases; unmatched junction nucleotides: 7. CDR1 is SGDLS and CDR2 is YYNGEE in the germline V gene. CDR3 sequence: CASSFRDRGLETQYF. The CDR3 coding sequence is TGTGCCAGCAGCTTCCGGGACAGGGGTCTAGAGACCCAGTACTTC.

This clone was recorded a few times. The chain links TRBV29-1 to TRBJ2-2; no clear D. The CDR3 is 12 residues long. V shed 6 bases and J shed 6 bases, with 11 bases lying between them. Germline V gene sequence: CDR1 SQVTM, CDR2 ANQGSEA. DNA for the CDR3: TGCAGCGTAGACCTAGAATCCGGGGAGCTGTTTTTT. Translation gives CSVDLESGELFF.

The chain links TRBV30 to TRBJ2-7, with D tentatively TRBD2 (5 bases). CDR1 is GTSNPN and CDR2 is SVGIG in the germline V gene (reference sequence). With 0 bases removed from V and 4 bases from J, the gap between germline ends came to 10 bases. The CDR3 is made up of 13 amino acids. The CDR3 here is CAWSVGEAYEQYF. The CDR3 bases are TGTGCCTGGAGTGTGGGAGAGGCGTACGAGCAGTACTTC.

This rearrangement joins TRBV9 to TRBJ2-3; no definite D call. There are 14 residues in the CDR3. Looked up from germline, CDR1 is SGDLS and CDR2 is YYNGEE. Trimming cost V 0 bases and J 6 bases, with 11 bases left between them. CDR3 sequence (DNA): TGTGCCAGCAGCGTAGAACAACGGGTGGATACGCAGTATTTT. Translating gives CASSVEQRVDTQYF. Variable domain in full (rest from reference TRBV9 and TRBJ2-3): DSGVTQTPKHLITATGQRVTLRCSPRSGDLSVYWYQQSLDQGLQFLIQYYNGEERAKGNILERFSAQQFPDLHSELNLSSLELGDSALYFCASSVEQRVDTQYFGPGTRLTVL.

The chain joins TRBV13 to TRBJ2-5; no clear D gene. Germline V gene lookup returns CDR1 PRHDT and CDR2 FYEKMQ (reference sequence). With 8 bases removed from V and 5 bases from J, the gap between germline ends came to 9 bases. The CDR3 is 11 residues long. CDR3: CASSIAETQYF. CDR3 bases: TGTGCCAGCTCCATCGCGGAGACCCAGTACTTC.

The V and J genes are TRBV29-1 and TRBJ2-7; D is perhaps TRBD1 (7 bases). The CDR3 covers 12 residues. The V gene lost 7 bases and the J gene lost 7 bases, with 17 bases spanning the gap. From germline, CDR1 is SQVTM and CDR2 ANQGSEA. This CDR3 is CSAISGGKEQYF. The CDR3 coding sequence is TGCAGCGCAATTTCAGGGGGGAAGGAGCAGTACTTC.